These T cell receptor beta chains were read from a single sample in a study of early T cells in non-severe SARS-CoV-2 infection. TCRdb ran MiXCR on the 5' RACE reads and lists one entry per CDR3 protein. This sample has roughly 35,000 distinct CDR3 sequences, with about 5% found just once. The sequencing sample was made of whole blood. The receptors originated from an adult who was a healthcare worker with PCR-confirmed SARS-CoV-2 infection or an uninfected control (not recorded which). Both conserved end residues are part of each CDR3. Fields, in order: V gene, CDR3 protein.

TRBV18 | CASSYHPLGIYEQYF
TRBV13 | CASSSWTGSGNTIYF
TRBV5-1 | CASSLVGVTYEQYF
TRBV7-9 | CASSPSGSTEAFF
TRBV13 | CASSLVTDMNTEAFF
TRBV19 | CASSGDTSNPQPQHF
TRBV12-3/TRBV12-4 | CASSFGGFAYEQYF
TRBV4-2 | CASSQDQAGVQETQYF
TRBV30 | CAQASRGGSTDTQYF
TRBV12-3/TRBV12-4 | CASSLLEYERYF
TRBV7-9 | CASSLDAAYEQYF
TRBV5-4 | CASSLARETQYF
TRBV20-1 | CSAGAGTGTLGAFF
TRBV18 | CASSQRQGPYEQYF
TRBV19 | CASSRWLAGGQSYNEQFF
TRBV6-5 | CASSPILGGTQYF
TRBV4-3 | CASSQAQGNYGYTF
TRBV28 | CASRGAGKNIQYF
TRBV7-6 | CASSFVTGDLLAGELFF
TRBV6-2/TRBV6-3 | CASGIETSGHTGELFF
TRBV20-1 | CSASLPRDRDTEQYF
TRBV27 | CASSPSLAGGYNEQFF
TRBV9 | CASSVNVDWNTEAFF
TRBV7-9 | CASSFSGTTGTQYF
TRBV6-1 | CASSALNTEAFF
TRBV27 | CASSLMLGDRNIQYF
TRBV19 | CASRSLLGGVGEKLFF